This TCR beta chain was retrieved from a study of blood T cells in healthy people across ages. Study background: Using template switching, researchers captured about one barcoded beta molecule for each two T cells.

A sample-barcoded 5' primer and a J-beta primer mix were used in a second PCR of about 7 to 12 cycles. A template-switch adaptor with 12 random nucleotides tagged each cDNA molecule. MiXCR, run by TCRdb on the 5' RACE reads, gives a single entry per CDR3 protein. The sample has about 1 million distinct CDR3 sequences, around 43% seen once; the top ten hold 15% to 20%. The V and J ends lost 0 bases and 0 bases respectively, with 7 bases between them. The CDR3 extends over 15 amino acids. Per the germline V gene, CDR1 is SGHRS and CDR2 is YFSETQ. Of note for this clonotype: Its matching antigen is unknown.

General study results and limits: PBMCs went unsorted, and a conclusive naive versus antigen-experienced comparison was therefore prevented.

The source is a woman aged 55 to 70 in good health. The material sequenced was blood. This chain joins TRBV5-1 and TRBJ2-1; D is unclear. The CDR3 loop reads CASSLDNISYNEQFF. CDR3 sequence (DNA): TGCGCCAGCAGCTTGGACAATATCTCCTACAATGAGCAGTTCTTC.